Shown below are 17 T cell receptor beta chains from a single sample sequenced in a study of T cell responses to AZD1222 COVID-19 vaccine (dated by TCRdb to 2020 to 2023). The library was obtained by the immunoSEQ multiplex PCR assay. Entries here come from immuneACCESS through TCRdb and include only in-frame sequences with V and J called. Some clones fail to appear in such tables; in the studies checked, an unresolved V gene covers under half of the shortfall, and the cause of the remainder is unknown. The sample data list nearly 90,000 clones, and around 88% of these were observed just once. Over 9% of the sample is taken by the ten largest. This sample's time point label indicates: baseline before first vaccination. The sample's treatment or condition label, in plain terms: meningococcal conjugate vaccine given as trial control. The material sequenced was peripheral blood, taken on day 0 of MenACWY control vaccination. The receptors were gathered from an adult in good health.

This chain links TRBV11-1 with TRBJ2-7; D remains ambiguous. The germline V gene has CDR1 SGHAT and CDR2 FQDESV (reference sequence). Trimming took off 5 bases at V and 1 base at J, with 6 bases between the two ends. The CDR3 totals 12 residues. The DNA of the CDR3 is TGTGCCAGCAGCGCTCTGTCCTACGAGCAGTACTTC. It specifies CASSALSYEQYF. Together with reference TRBV11-1 and TRBJ2-7, the CDR3 gives the full variable domain: EAEVAQSPRYKITEKSQAVAFWCDPISGHATLYWYRQILGQGPELLVQFQDESVVDDSQLPKDRFSAERLKGVDSTLKIQPAELGDSAMYLCASSALSYEQYFGPGTRLTVT.

The rearrangement joins TRBV6-1 to TRBJ2-1, with a weak D call TRBD1 (5 bases). Per germline, CDR1 MNHNS and CDR2 SASEGT. This CDR3 has 13 residues. Trimming left V 3 bases short and J 6 bases short, with 9 bases between. The CDR3 DNA follows: TGTGCCAGCAGTGACACCCAGGGCAATGAGCAGTTCTTC. Its protein is CASSDTQGNEQFF.

The rearrangement joins TRBV29-1 to TRBJ2-5; 7 nucleotides align to TRBD2. The V and J ends lost 5 bases and 2 bases, in that order; junction bases with no gene match: 5. The CDR3 is 13 residues long. CDR1 is SQVTM and CDR2 is ANQGSEA in the germline V gene. CDR3 region: CSVQRGVQETQYF. DNA for the CDR3: TGCAGCGTTCAGCGGGGAGTTCAAGAGACCCAGTACTTC.

This clone occurred once. This chain links TRBV3-1 (or the pseudogene TRBV3-2) with TRBJ2-3; TRBD1 matches 8 bases. CDR1 is LGHDT and CDR2 is YNNKEL in the germline V gene (reference sequence). The junction had 11 bases not matched to a gene; V was cut back by 0 bases and J by 0 bases. CDR3 size: 19 residues. As DNA, the CDR3 is TGTGCCAGCAGCCAAGATAGTATTGAATGGACAGGGAGCACAGATACGCAGTATTTT. It codes for CASSQDSIEWTGSTDTQYF.

The chain couples TRBV6-5 to TRBJ2-4, with D possibly TRBD2 on 6 matching bases. The V end lost 6 bases, the J end lost 4 bases, and 16 bases lay between the germline ends. Looked up from germline, CDR1 is MNHEY and CDR2 is SVGAGI. The CDR3 runs 15 residues. The CDR3 DNA follows: TGTGCCAGCAGCCCGGGACTTCTTCGAAAAAACATTCAGTACTTC. This gives the protein CASSPGLLRKNIQYF.

The rearrangement joins TRBV6-5 to TRBJ1-1, with TRBD1 as a possible D gene (6 bases). Trimming took 5 bases from V and 1 from J, leaving 8 bases between them. CDR1 and CDR2 from the germline V gene are MNHEY and SVGAGI. This CDR3 has 13 amino acids. For the CDR3, the DNA is TGTGCCAGCAGTACAGGGCAGAACACTGAAGCTTTCTTT. It specifies CASSTGQNTEAFF.

This clone was recorded only once. The chain is built from TRBV7-8 and TRBJ2-1; D ambiguous. V lost 5 bases and J lost 0, with 8 bases in between. Germline CDR1 is SGHVS and CDR2 is FQNEAQ. The CDR3 has 14 amino acids. For the CDR3, the DNA is TGTGCCAGCAGCATAGACTTCTCCTACAATGAGCAGTTCTTC. Protein: CASSIDFSYNEQFF.

This clone was detected ten times or more. The gene calls are TRBV12-3 or TRBV12-4 and TRBJ1-1; D unresolved. There are 13 residues in the CDR3. Deletions cut 6 bases from V and 1 base from J, with 9 bases between. The CDR3 coding sequence is TGTGCCAGCAGCCAACGCTCGAACACTGAAGCTTTCTTT. Translating gives CASSQRSNTEAFF.

The chain is built from TRBV28 and TRBJ1-4; D uncertain. In germline, CDR1 is MDHEN, CDR2 SYDVKM. The CDR3 sequence is 15 residues long. Trimming stripped 6 bases from V and 3 bases from J, with 14 bases between. As DNA, the CDR3 is TGTGCCAGCAGGCCCTCGGGGAGTGCTAATGAAAAACTGTTTTTT. The encoded protein is CASRPSGSANEKLFF.

This rearrangement joins TRBV11-1 to TRBJ2-5, with D possibly being TRBD1 (5 bases). The ends were cut back, 6 bases at V and 5 bases at J, with 10 bases in the middle. In germline, CDR1 is SGHAT, CDR2 FQDESV (reference sequence). This CDR3 is 12 amino acids long. The CDR3 reads CASSRKGETQYF. CDR3 nucleotide sequence: TGTGCCAGCAGTCGAAAGGGGGAGACCCAGTACTTC.

The chain joins TRBV2 to TRBJ2-2; 8 positions match TRBD2. Trimming cost V 5 bases and J 4 bases; bases outside gene matches: 6. Per germline, CDR1 SNHLY and CDR2 FYNNEI. This CDR3 comprises 15 residues. The CDR3 region is CASSSGGPGTGELFF. The CDR3 DNA sequence: TGTGCCAGCAGTTCGGGGGGGCCGGGCACCGGGGAGCTGTTTTTT.

This chain joins TRBV24-1 and TRBJ1-2, with D perhaps TRBD1 (5 bases). Germline CDR1 KGHDR, CDR2 SFDVKD. Trimming stripped 4 bases from V and 5 bases from J, with 13 bases between. The CDR3 length is 14 residues. The CDR3: CATSEVDRLYGYTF. The CDR3 nucleotides read TGTGCCACCAGTGAGGTAGACAGACTATATGGCTACACCTTC.

The genes are TRBV7-7 and TRBJ2-3; D might be TRBD1 (5 bases). Germline V gene lookup returns CDR1 SSHAT and CDR2 FNYEAQ (reference sequence). The CDR3 is made up of 14 amino acids. Trimming took 5 bases from V and 2 from J, leaving 11 bases between them. The DNA of the CDR3 is TGTGCCAGCAGCCAGGGCAGCTACACAGATACGCAGTATTTT. As protein: CASSQGSYTDTQYF. The complete variable domain, with remaining parts taken from reference TRBV7-7 and TRBJ2-3, reads GAGVSQSPRYKVTKRGQDVTLRCDPISSHATLYWYQQALGQGPEFLTYFNYEAQPDKSGLPSDRFSAERPEGSISTLTIQRTEQRDSAMYRCASSQGSYTDTQYFGPGTRLTVL.

This clone appeared once. The V call is TRBV5-4, the J call TRBJ1-2; 7 nucleotides align to TRBD1. Germline trimming cut 4 bases from V and 0 bases from J; bases unmatched to any gene: 9. Germline values: CDR1 SGHNT, CDR2 YYREEE (reference sequence). The CDR3 loop spans 16 amino acids. In DNA form, the CDR3 reads TGTGCCAGCAGCCAGAGGGACAGCTATACTAACTATGGCTACACCTTC. Translating gives CASSQRDSYTNYGYTF.

This chain links TRBV19 with TRBJ2-1; 11 bases fit TRBD1. After removal of 4 bases from V and 4 bases from J, the junction contained 6 bases not matched to a gene. Germline lookup yields CDR1 LNHDA and CDR2 SQIVND (reference sequence). This CDR3 region has 16 residues. CDR3: CASSTAGTGGYNEQFF. CDR3 nucleotide sequence: TGTGCCAGTAGTACCGCAGGGACAGGGGGGTACAATGAGCAGTTCTTC.

V gene TRBV5-1 combines with J gene TRBJ2-7; TRBD1 aligns across 8 bases. Germline CDR1 SGHRS, CDR2 YFSETQ. The CDR3 runs to 14 residues. The junction had 4 bases not matched to a gene; V was cut back by 3 bases and J by 2 bases. The CDR3 loop is CASSSDRGPYEQYF. The CDR3 DNA is TGCGCCAGCAGCTCTGACAGGGGCCCCTACGAGCAGTACTTC.

The V and J genes are TRBV18 and TRBJ2-7; possible D gene TRBD2, 6 bases. The germline CDR1 and CDR2 sequences are KGHSH and LQKENI. The V end lost 1 base, the J end lost 2 bases, and 12 bases lay between the germline ends. This CDR3 region has 15 residues. The CDR3 coding sequence is TGTGCCAGCTCACCACGGGGTGGAGGGGCCTACGAGCAGTACTTC. This sequence encodes CASSPRGGGAYEQYF.